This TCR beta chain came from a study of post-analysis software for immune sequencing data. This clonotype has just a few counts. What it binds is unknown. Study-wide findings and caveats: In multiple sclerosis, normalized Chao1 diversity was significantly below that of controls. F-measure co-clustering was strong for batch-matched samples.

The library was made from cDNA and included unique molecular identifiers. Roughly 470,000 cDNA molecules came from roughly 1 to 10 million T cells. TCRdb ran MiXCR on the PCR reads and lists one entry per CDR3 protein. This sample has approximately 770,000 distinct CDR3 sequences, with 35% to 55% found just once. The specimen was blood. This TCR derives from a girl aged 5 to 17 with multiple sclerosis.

CDR3 DNA: TGTGCCAGCAGTGTATGGGCCGGTAAGAGAACTGAAGCTTTCTTT. It encodes CASSVWAGKRTEAFF. The chain carries TRBV25-1 and TRBJ1-1; D uncertain. Trimming stripped 4 bases from V and 5 bases from J, with 17 bases between. The CDR3 is 15 residues long. Germline-derived CDR1 and CDR2 are MGHDK and SYGVNS.